This T cell receptor beta chain derives from a study of post-analysis software for immune sequencing data. Background on the study: The disease courses covered relapsing-remitting, secondary progressive and progressive-relapsing multiple sclerosis.

This clonotype has a single count. Its antigen is still unknown. Study-level findings and limits: Normalized Chao1 diversity in multiple sclerosis patients fell significantly below that of controls. The F measure placed samples prepared in the same batch into strongly shared clusters.

cDNA libraries of TCR beta carried unique molecular identifiers. Input of roughly 0.85 to 11 million T cells yielded hundreds of thousands of cDNA molecules. TCRdb called the PCR reads again in MiXCR, with one record for every CDR3 protein. The table records around 710,000 distinct CDR3 sequences, about 45% of them present only once. The sequence derives from a girl aged 5-17 years with multiple sclerosis. The sample comprised blood.

The CDR3 loop is CASSQEGSGAYGYTF. CDR3 DNA: TGTGCCAGCAGCCAAGAGGGTTCGGGGGCCTATGGCTACACCTTC. This chain uses TRBV3-1 with TRBJ1-2; D may be TRBD1 (6 bases). The CDR3 is made up of 15 amino acids. Trimming cost V 0 bases and J 4 bases, with 12 bases left between them. In germline, CDR1 is LGHDT, CDR2 YNNKEL (reference sequence).